The T cell receptor beta chain under discussion was sequenced for a study of regulatory T cells in long-lasting Graves disease. Time point described: newly diagnosed GD, antithyroid drugs for less than 3 months. RNA extracted from PBMCs served as the sequencing template. Trimming took 0 bases from V and 1 from J, leaving 6 bases between them. Germline lookup yields CDR1 KGHDR and CDR2 SFDVKD. CDR3 length equals 16 residues. Libraries of TCR beta came from iRepertoire HTBI primers plus Arm-PCR of CDR3 regions. TCRdb re-analysed the multiplex PCR reads in MiXCR, keeping a single row per CDR3 protein. The table lists about 620,000 distinct CDR3 sequences, around 17% of them singletons. The data also belong to a second study, concerning T cells in Graves' hyperthyroidism and ophthalmopathy.

Sequenced material: peripheral blood mononuclear cells (PBMCs), taken at new diagnosis, from a patient treated with antithyroid drugs. This sequence originates from a woman aged 25 to 39 with Graves disease. The chain is built from TRBV24-1 and TRBJ2-6; D ambiguous. CDR3 loop: CATSDLGESGANVLTF. In DNA, the CDR3 is TGTGCCACCAGTGATTTGGGGGAATCTGGGGCCAACGTCCTGACTTTC.